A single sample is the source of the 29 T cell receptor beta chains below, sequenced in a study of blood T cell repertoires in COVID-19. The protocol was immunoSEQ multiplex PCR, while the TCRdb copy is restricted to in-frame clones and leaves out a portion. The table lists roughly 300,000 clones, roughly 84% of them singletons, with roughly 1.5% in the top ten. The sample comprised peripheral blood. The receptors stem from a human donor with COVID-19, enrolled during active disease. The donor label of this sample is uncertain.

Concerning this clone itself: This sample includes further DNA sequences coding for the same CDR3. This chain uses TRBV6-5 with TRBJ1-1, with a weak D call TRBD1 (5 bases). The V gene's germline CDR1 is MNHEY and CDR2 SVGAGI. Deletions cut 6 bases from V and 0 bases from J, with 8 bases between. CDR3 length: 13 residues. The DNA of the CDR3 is TGTGCCAGCAGCCAGGGCATGAACACTGAAGCTTTCTTT. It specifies CASSQGMNTEAFF.

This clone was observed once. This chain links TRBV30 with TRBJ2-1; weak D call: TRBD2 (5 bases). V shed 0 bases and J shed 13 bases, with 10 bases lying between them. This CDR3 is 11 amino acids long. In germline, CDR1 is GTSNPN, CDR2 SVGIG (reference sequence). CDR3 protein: CAWSVTEGQFF. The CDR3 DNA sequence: TGTGCCTGGAGTGTAACCGAGGGTCAGTTCTTC.

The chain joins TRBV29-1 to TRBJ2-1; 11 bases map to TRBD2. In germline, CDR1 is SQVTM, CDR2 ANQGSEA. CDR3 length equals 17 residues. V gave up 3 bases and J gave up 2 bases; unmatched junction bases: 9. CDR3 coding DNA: TGCAGCGTTGATAAGCGGGGTAGCGGGAGGGCCTACAATGAGCAGTTCTTC. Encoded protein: CSVDKRGSGRAYNEQFF.

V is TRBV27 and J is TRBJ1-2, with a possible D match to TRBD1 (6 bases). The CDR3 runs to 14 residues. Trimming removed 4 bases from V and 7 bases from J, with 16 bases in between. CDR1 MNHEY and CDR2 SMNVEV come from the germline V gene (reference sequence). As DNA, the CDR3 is TGTGCCAGCAGTTCGATGGGGGCGCAGAGTGGCTACACCTTC. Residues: CASSSMGAQSGYTF.

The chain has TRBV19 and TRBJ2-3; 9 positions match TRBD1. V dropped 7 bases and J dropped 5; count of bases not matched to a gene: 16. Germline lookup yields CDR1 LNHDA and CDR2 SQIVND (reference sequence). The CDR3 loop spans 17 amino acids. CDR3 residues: CASMSALGTTGGDTQYF. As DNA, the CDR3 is TGTGCCAGTATGTCTGCCCTAGGGACGACAGGGGGAGATACGCAGTATTTT.

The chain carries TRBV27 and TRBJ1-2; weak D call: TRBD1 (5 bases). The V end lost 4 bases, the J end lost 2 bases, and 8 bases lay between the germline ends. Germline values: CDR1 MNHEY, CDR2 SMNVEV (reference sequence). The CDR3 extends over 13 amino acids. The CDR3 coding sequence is TGTGCCAGCAGTTCCGACAGAAACTATGGCTACACCTTC. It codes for CASSSDRNYGYTF.

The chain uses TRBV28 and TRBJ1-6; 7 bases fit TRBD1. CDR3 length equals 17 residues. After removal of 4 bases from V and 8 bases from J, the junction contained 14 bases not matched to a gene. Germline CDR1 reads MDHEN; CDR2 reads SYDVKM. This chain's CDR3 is CASSYPQGPNGYSPLHF. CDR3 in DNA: TGTGCCAGCAGTTACCCACAGGGGCCCAATGGGTATTCACCCCTCCACTTT.

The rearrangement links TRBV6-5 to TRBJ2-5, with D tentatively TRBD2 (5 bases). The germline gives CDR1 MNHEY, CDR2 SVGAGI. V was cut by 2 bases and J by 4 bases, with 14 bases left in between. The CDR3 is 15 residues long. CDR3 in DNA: TGTGCCAGCAGTTACAGTACGGCGGAGGTAGAGACCCAGTACTTC. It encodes CASSYSTAEVETQYF.

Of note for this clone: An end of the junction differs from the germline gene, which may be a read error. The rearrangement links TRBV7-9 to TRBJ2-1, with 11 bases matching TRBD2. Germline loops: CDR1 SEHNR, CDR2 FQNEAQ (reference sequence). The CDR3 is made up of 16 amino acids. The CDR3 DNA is TGTGCCAGCACCTTAAGGATTAGCGGGAGGGTAAATGAGCAGTTCTTC. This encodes CASTLRISGRVNEQFF. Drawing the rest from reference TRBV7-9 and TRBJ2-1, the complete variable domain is DTGVSQNPRHKITKRGQNVTFRCDPISEHNRLYWYRQTLGQGPEFLTYFQNEAQLEKSRLLSDRFSAERPKGSFSTLEIQRTEQGDSAMYLCASTLRISGRVNEQFFGPGTRLTVL.

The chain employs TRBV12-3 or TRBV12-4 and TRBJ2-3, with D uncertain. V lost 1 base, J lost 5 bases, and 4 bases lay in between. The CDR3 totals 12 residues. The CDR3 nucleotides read TGTGCCAGCAGTTTAGTTAGAGATACGCAGTATTTT. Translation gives CASSLVRDTQYF.

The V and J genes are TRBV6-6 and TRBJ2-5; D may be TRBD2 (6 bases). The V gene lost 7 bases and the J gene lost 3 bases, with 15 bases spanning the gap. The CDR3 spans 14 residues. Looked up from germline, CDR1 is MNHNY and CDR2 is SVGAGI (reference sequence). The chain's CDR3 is CASKTSRDKETQYF. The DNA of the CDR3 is TGTGCCAGCAAGACTAGTCGGGATAAAGAGACCCAGTACTTC.

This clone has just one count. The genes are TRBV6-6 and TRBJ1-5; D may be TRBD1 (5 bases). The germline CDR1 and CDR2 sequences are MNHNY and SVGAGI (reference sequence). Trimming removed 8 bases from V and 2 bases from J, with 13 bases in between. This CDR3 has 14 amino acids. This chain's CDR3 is CASQSLGGNQPQHF. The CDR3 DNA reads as TGTGCCAGCCAAAGCCTAGGGGGCAATCAGCCCCAGCATTTT.

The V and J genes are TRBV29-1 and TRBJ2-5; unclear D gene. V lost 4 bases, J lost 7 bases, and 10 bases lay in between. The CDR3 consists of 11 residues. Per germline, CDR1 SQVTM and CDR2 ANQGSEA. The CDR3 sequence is CSVAVAWTQYF. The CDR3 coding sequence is TGCAGCGTTGCGGTCGCGTGGACCCAGTACTTC.

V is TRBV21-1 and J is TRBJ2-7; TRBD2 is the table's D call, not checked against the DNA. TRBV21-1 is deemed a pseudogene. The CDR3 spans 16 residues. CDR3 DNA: TGTGCCAGCAGCAAAGCCGGTAGCGGGTCGGCCTACGAGCAGTACTTC. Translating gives CASSKAGSGSAYEQYF.

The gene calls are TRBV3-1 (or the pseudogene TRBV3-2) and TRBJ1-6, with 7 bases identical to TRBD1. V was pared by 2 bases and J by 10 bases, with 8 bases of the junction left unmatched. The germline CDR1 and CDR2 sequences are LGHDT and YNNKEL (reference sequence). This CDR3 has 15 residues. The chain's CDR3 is CASSQLGTVLSPLHF. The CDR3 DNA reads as TGTGCCAGCAGCCAACTCGGGACAGTCTTATCACCCCTCCACTTT.

The CDR3 sequence: CASSSLADTSYEQYF. CDR3 bases: TGTGCCAGCAGCTCTTTAGCGGACACCTCCTACGAGCAGTACTTC. The genes are TRBV3-1 (or the pseudogene TRBV3-2) and TRBJ2-7, with a weak D call TRBD2 (6 bases). Germline CDR1 LGHDT, CDR2 YNNKEL (reference sequence). The CDR3 extends over 15 amino acids. Trimming pared 5 bases from V and 0 bases from J, leaving 14 bases between.

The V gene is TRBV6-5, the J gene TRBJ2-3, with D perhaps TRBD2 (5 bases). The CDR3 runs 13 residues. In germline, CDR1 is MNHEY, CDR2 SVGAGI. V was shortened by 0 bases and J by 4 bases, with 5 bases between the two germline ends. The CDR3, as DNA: TGTGCCAGCAGTTACTCGCGGGCAGATACGCAGTATTTT. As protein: CASSYSRADTQYF.

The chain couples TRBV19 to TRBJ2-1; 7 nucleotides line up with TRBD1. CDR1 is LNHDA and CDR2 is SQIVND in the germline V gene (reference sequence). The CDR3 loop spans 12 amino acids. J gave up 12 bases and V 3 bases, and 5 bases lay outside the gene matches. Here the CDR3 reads CASSIDRARQFF. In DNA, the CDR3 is TGTGCCAGTAGTATTGACAGGGCTAGGCAGTTCTTC.

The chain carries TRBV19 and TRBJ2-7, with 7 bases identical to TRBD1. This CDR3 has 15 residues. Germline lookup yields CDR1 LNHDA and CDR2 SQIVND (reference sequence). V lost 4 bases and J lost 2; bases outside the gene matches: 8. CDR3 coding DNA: TGTGCCAGTAGTACAGCACAGGGGTATCCCTACGAGCAGTACTTC. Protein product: CASSTAQGYPYEQYF.

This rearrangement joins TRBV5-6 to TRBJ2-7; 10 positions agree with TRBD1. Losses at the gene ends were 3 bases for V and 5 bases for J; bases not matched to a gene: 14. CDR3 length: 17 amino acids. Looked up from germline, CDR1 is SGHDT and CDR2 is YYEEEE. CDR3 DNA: TGTGCCAGCAGCTGGACAGGGGGACCCCAAGGTCAGAACGAGCAGTACTTC. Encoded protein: CASSWTGGPQGQNEQYF.

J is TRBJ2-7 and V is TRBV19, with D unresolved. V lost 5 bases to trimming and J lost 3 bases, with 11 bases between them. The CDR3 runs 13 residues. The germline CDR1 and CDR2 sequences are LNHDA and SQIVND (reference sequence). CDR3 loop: CASSALFGYEQYF. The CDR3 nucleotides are TGTGCCAGTAGTGCACTGTTCGGCTACGAGCAGTACTTC.

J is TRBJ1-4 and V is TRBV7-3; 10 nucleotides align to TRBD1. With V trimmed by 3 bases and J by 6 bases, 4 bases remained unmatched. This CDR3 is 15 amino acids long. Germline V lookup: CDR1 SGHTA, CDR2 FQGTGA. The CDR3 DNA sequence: TGTGCCAGCAGCTTCGGGACAGGGGCACATGAAAAACTGTTTTTT. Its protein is CASSFGTGAHEKLFF. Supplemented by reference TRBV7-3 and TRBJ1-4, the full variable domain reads GAGVSQTPSNKVTEKGKYVELRCDPISGHTALYWYRQSLGQGPEFLIYFQGTGAADDSGLPNDRFFAVRPEGSVSTLKIQRTERGDSAVYLCASSFGTGAHEKLFFGSGTQLSVL.

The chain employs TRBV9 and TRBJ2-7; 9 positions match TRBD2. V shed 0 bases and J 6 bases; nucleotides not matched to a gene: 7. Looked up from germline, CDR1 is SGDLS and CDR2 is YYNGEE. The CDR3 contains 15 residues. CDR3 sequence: CASSVGVAGESEQYF. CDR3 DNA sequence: TGTGCCAGCAGCGTAGGAGTAGCGGGAGAGAGCGAGCAGTACTTC.

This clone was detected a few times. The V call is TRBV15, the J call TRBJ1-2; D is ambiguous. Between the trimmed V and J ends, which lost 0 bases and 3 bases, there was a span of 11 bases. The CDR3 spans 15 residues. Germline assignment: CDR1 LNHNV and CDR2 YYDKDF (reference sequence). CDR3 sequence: CATSRDRVSHYGYTF. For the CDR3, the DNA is TGTGCCACCAGCAGAGATCGGGTCTCACACTATGGCTACACCTTC. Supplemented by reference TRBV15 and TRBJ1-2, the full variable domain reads DAMVIQNPRYQVTQFGKPVTLSCSQTLNHNVMYWYQQKSSQAPKLLFHYYDKDFNNEADTPDNFQSRRPNTSFCFLDIRSPGLGDTAMYLCATSRDRVSHYGYTFGSGTRLTVV.

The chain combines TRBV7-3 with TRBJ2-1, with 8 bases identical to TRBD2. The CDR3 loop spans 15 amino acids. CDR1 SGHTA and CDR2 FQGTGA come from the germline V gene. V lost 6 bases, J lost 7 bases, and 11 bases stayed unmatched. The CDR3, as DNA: TGTGCCAGCAGGACCCGGACTAGCAGTAATAATGAGCAGTTCTTC. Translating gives CASRTRTSSNNEQFF.

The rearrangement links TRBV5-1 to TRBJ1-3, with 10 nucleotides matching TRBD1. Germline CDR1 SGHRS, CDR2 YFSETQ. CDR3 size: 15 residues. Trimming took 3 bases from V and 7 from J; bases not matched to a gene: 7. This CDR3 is CASSSRDRGENTIYF. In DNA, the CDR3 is TGCGCCAGCAGCTCCCGGGACAGGGGCGAGAACACCATATATTTT. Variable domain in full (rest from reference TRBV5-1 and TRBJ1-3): KAGVTQTPRYLIKTRGQQVTLSCSPISGHRSVSWYQQTPGQGLQFLFEYFSETQRNKGNFPGRFSGRQFSNSRSEMNVSTLELGDSALYLCASSSRDRGENTIYFGEGSWLTVV.

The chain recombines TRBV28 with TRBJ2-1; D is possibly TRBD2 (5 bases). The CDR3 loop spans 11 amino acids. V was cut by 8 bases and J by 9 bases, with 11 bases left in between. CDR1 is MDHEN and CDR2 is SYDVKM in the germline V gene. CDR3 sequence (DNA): TGTGCCAGCGCAGCGGCCCCTGAGCAGTTCTTC. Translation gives CASAAAPEQFF.

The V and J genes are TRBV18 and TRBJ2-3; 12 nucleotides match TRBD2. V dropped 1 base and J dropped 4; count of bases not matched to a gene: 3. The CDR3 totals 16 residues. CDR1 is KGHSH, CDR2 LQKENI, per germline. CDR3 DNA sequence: TGTGCCAGCTCACCACTGCTAGCGGGAGGGTCAGATACGCAGTATTTT. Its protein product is CASSPLLAGGSDTQYF.

This chain's CDR3 is CASSEDRGGETQYF. Written as DNA, the CDR3 is TGTGCCAGCAGTGAAGACAGGGGCGGAGAGACCCAGTACTTC. The chain uses TRBV2 and TRBJ2-5; 7 nucleotides align to TRBD1. CDR1 is SNHLY and CDR2 is FYNNEI in the germline V gene. V gave up 1 base and J gave up 4 bases; unmatched junction bases: 3. This CDR3 has 14 amino acids.